This TCR beta chain is drawn from a study of cytomegalovirus exposure and HLA in healthy donors. Study results and caveats: Using a false discovery rate of 0.05, a later analysis showed that 15,000 to 20,000 TCR beta sequences were associated with HLA alleles. High specificity and sensitivity for cytomegalovirus status were reported for the classifier.

About this clone itself: Its specificity is unknown.

Use of 60 Vbeta and 13 Jbeta primers characterized the PCR. Libraries were prepared by immunoSEQ multiplex PCR; TCRdb keeps only in-frame clonotypes and omits some of them. This table has about 170,000 clones, under 90% appearing once. The CDR3 has 16 amino acids. Germline V gene sequence: CDR1 LNHDA, CDR2 SQIVND (reference sequence). The ends lost 4 bases at V and 6 bases at J; junction bases unmatched: 11. Input material: PBMCs. The V gene is TRBV19, the J gene TRBJ1-5, with 8 bases identical to TRBD1. The TCR was taken from a male donor in good health and CMV-seronegative. CDR3 bases: TGTGCCAGTAGTACAACAGGACAGGGATTATTTCAGCCCCAGCATTTT. As protein: CASSTTGQGLFQPQHF. The full variable domain, in which reference TRBV19 and TRBJ1-5 provide the parts outside the CDR3, is DGGITQSPKYLFRKEGQNVTLSCEQNLNHDAMYWYRQDPGQGLRLIYYSQIVNDFQKGDIAEGYSVSREKKESFPLTVTSAQKNPTAFYLCASSTTGQGLFQPQHFGDGTRLSIL.